This T cell receptor beta chain was identified in a study of radiotherapy plus CTLA-4 blockade in lung cancer. Whole-study results and caveats: TCR clones from tumors expanded in blood after radiotherapy plus ipilimumab.

CDR1 is SGHTA and CDR2 is FQGNSA in the germline V gene. V trimming: 0 bases; J trimming: 10 bases; junction bases outside the gene matches: 14. This CDR3 region has 17 residues. Receiving focal radiation plus CTLA-4 blockade with ipilimumab were patients who had chemo-refractory metastatic non-small-cell lung cancer. Data came from immunoSEQ multiplex PCR; TCRdb stores just in-frame clones and leaves some out. In the table there are 90,000 or so clones, roughly 80% of which are singletons. In the case of this clone: The antigen is unknown.

The source is a human donor with non-small cell lung cancer who had stable disease on radiotherapy plus ipilimumab. This chain uses TRBV7-2 with TRBJ1-4, with 7 bases fitting TRBD1. The sequences come from peripheral blood, collected from a patient treated with radiotherapy plus ipilimumab. CDR3 amino acids: CASSLAIGGASGGKLFF. The CDR3, as DNA: TGTGCCAGCAGCTTAGCGATAGGAGGGGCCTCAGGGGGAAAACTGTTTTTT. Looking up the rest from reference TRBV7-2 and TRBJ1-4 gives the full variable domain: GAGVSQSPSNKVTEKGKDVELRCDPISGHTALYWYRQSLGQGLEFLIYFQGNSAPDKSGLPSDRFSAERTGGSVSTLTIQRTQQEDSAVYLCASSLAIGGASGGKLFFGSGTQLSVL.